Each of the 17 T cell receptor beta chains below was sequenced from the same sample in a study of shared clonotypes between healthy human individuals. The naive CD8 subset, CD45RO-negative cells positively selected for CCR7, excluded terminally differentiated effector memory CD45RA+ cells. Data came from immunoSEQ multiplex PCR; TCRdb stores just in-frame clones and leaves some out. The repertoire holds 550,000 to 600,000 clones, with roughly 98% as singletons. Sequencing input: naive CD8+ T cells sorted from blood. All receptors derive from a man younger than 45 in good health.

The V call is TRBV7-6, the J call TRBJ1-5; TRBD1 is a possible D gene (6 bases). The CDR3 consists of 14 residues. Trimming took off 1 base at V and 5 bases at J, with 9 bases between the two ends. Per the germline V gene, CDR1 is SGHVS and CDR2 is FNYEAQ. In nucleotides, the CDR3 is TGTGCCAGCAGCTTAGAAGGGGGGGATCAGCCCCAGCATTTT. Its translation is CASSLEGGDQPQHF. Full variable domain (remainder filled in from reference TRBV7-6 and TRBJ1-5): GAGVSQSPRYKVTKRGQDVALRCDPISGHVSLYWYRQALGQGPEFLTYFNYEAQQDKSGLPNDRFSAERPEGSISTLTIQRTEQRDSAMYRCASSLEGGDQPQHFGDGTRLSIL.

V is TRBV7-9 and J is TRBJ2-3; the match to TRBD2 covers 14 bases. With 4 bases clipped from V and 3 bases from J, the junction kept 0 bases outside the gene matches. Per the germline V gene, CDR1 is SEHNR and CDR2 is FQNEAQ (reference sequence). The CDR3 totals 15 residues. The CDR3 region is CASSWTSGGTDTQYF. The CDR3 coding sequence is TGTGCCAGCAGCTGGACTAGCGGGGGGACAGATACGCAGTATTTT.

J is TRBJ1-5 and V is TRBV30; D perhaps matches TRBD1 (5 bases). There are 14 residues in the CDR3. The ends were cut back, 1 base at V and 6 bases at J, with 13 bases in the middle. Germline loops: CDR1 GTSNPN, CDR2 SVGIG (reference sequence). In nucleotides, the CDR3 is TGTGCCTGGAGTGGTTTGGGGACTACTCAGCCCCAGCATTTT. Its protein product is CAWSGLGTTQPQHF.

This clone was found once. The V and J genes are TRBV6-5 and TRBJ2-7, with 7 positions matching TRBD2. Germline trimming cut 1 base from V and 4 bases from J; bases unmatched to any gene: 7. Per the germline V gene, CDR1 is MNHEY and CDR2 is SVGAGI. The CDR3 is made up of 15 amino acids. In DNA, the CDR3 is TGTGCCAGCAGTTACTTCTCAGGGAGGGCGTACGAGCAGTACTTC. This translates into CASSYFSGRAYEQYF.

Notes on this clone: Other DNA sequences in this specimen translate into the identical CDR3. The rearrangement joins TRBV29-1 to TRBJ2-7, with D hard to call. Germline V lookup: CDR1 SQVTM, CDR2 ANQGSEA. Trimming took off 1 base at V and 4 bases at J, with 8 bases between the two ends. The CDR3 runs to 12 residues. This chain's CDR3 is CSVEVVGYEQYF. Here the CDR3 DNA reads TGCAGCGTTGAAGTCGTTGGTTACGAGCAGTACTTC.

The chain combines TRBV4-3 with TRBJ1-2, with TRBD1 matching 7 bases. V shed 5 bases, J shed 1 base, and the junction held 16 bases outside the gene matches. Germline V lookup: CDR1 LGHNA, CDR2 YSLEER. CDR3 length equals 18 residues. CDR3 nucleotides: TGCGCCAGCAGCTCCAAAGTGTTCCGGGACAGCGATAACTATGGCTACACCTTC. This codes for CASSSKVFRDSDNYGYTF.

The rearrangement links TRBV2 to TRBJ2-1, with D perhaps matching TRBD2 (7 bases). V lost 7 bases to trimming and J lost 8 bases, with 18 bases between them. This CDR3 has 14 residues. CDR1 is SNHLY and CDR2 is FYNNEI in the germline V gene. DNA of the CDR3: TGTGCCAGCATCCTAAGGGGGAGGGTCGATGAGCAGTTCTTC. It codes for CASILRGRVDEQFF.

The CDR3: CASSPLGLESNYEQYF. The CDR3 nucleotides are TGTGCCAGCAGCCCCCTGGGGCTAGAATCAAACTACGAGCAGTACTTC. J is TRBJ2-7 and V is TRBV4-2, with D possibly matching TRBD1 (5 bases). In germline, CDR1 is LGHNA, CDR2 YNFKEQ. Trimming pared 4 bases from V and 3 bases from J, leaving 19 bases between. The CDR3 is made up of 16 amino acids.

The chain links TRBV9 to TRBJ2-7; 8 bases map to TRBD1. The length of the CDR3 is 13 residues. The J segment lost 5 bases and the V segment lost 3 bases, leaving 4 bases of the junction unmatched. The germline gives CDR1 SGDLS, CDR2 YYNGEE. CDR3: CASSATGDDEQYF. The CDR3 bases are TGTGCCAGCAGCGCGACAGGGGACGACGAGCAGTACTTC.

The CDR3 here is CASSLDFRPSSYNEQFF. DNA of the CDR3: TGCGCCAGCAGCTTGGATTTCCGGCCGAGCTCCTACAATGAGCAGTTCTTC. The chain employs TRBV5-1 and TRBJ2-1, with D hard to call. The V gene lost 0 bases and the J gene lost 0 bases, with 13 bases spanning the gap. The CDR3 loop spans 17 amino acids. Germline loops: CDR1 SGHRS, CDR2 YFSETQ.

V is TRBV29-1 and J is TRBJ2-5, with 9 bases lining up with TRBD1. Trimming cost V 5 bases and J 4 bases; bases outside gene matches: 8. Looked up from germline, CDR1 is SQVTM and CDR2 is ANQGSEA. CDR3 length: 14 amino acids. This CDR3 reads CSVTHRGLGETQYF. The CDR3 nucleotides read TGCAGCGTTACACACAGGGGGCTCGGAGAGACCCAGTACTTC. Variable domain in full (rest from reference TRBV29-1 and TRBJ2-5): SAVISQKPSRDICQRGTSLTIQCQVDSQVTMMFWYRQQPGQSLTLIATANQGSEATYESGFVIDKFPISRPNLTFSTLTVSNMSPEDSSIYLCSVTHRGLGETQYFGPGTRLLVL.

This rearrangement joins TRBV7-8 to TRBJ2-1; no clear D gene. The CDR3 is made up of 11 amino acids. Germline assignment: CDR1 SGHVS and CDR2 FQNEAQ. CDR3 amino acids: CVSLVNNEQFF. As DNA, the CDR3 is TGTGTGTCGCTAGTAAACAATGAGCAGTTCTTC.

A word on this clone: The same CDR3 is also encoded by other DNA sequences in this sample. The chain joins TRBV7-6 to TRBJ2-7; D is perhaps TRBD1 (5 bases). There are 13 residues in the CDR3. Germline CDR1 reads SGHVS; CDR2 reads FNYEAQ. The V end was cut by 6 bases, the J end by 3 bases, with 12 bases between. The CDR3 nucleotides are TGTGCCAGCAGTCCACAAGACAGCTACGAGCAGTACTTC. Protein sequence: CASSPQDSYEQYF.

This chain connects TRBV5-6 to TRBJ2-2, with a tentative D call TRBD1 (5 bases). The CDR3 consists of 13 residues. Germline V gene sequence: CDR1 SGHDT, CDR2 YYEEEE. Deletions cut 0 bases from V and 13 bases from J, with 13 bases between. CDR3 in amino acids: CASSLANQGRLFF. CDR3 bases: TGTGCCAGCAGCTTGGCCAATCAGGGAAGGCTGTTTTTT.

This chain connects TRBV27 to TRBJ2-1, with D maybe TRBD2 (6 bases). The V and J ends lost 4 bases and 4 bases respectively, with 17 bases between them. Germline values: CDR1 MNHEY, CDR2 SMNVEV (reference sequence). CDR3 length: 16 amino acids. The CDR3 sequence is CASSSDGGVVYNEQFF. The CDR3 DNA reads TGTGCCAGCAGTTCCGATGGAGGGGTCGTTTACAATGAGCAGTTCTTC.

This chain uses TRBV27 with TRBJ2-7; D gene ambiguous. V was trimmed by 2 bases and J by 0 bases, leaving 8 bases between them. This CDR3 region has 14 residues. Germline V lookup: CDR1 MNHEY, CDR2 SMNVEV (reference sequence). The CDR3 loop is CASSLGRNSYEQYF. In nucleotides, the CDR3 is TGTGCCAGCAGTTTAGGTCGCAACTCCTACGAGCAGTACTTC.

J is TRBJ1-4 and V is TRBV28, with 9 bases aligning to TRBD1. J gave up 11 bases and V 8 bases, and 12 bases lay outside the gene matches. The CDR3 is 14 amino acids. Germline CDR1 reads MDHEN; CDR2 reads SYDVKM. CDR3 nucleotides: TGTGCCAGCCAACCGGACAGGGGCTCCGCGAAACTGTTTTTT. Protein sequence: CASQPDRGSAKLFF.